What follows are 13 T cell receptor beta chains derived from one specimen sequenced in a study of cytomegalovirus exposure and HLA in healthy donors. The PCR employed 60 Vbeta primers together with 13 Jbeta primers. Assay: immunoSEQ multiplex PCR; the TCRdb copy retains only in-frame clones and omits some. The table includes around 200,000 clones, 70% to 85% detected once. Sequenced: PBMCs. The origin of the receptors is a girl aged 2-10 years in good health and CMV-seropositive.

The chain is built from TRBV10-3 and TRBJ2-1, with a possible D match to TRBD2 (6 bases). The ends were cut back, 10 bases at V and 8 bases at J, with 12 bases in the middle. The CDR3 runs to 11 residues. Germline V CDR1 and CDR2: ENHRY, SYGVKD. The CDR3 nucleotides are TGTGCCACGACCGGGAGTTATGAGCAGTTCTTC. Translation gives CATTGSYEQFF.

The chain has TRBV7-3 and TRBJ2-3, with TRBD2 matching 10 bases. J lost 2 bases, V lost 3 bases, and 2 bases had no gene match. CDR3 length equals 15 residues. Germline CDR1 SGHTA, CDR2 FQGTGA. CDR3 bases: TGTGCCAGCAGCTTCGGACTAGCGGACACAGATACGCAGTATTTT. Translating gives CASSFGLADTDTQYF.

This rearrangement joins TRBV29-1 to TRBJ2-4; 8 nucleotides agree with TRBD2. This CDR3 comprises 18 residues. CDR1 is SQVTM and CDR2 is ANQGSEA in the germline V gene. Germline trimming cut 6 bases from V and 1 base from J; bases unmatched to any gene: 17. The CDR3 bases are TGCAGCGTCGGGGCCGGGGGGGGAATTCCTACTGCCAAAAACATTCAGTACTTC. This translates into CSVGAGGGIPTAKNIQYF.

The CDR3 spells CASSLWVQSSYNEQFF. The CDR3 nucleotides read TGCGCCAGCAGCTTGTGGGTACAGTCCTCCTACAATGAGCAGTTCTTC. The chain recombines TRBV5-1 with TRBJ2-1; the D is unclear. CDR3 size: 16 residues. In germline, CDR1 is SGHRS, CDR2 YFSETQ. Trimming took off 1 base at V and 0 bases at J, with 11 bases between the two ends.

The chain carries TRBV4-1 and TRBJ1-5, with TRBD1 identical over 8 bases. The CDR3 covers 17 residues. The germline gives CDR1 MGHRA, CDR2 YSYEKL. V gave up 3 bases and J gave up 4 bases; unmatched junction bases: 11. The CDR3 DNA reads TGCGCCAGCAGCCAGGCCGACAGGGGTTCAGGGAATCAGCCCCAGCATTTT. This sequence encodes CASSQADRGSGNQPQHF.

The chain employs TRBV6-1 and TRBJ1-3; 8 bases align to TRBD1. This CDR3 is 15 amino acids long. Trimming took 8 bases from V and 0 from J; bases not matched to a gene: 6. CDR1 and CDR2 from the germline V gene are MNHNS and SASEGT. CDR3: CASGQGLSSGNTIYF. The CDR3 coding sequence is TGTGCCAGCGGACAGGGCCTGAGCTCTGGAAACACCATATATTTT.

Note on this clone: A read error may account for a junction end that differs from germline. V usage is TRBV11-3 and J usage is TRBJ1-3, with D maybe TRBD1 (6 bases). Germline V gene lookup returns CDR1 SGHNT and CDR2 YENEEA. This CDR3 has 14 residues. The DNA for the CDR3 is TGTGCCAGCAGCAAAGGGACACAGGGAAGCACCATATATTTT. This sequence encodes CASSKGTQGSTIYF.

This chain joins TRBV11-2 and TRBJ1-4, with 9 bases fitting TRBD1. This CDR3 comprises 13 residues. CDR1 and CDR2 (germline): SGHAT, FQNNGV. V lost 7 bases, J lost 12 bases, and 9 bases stayed unmatched. Here the CDR3 reads CASTNVQGAELFF. In nucleotides, the CDR3 is TGTGCCAGCACCAACGTACAGGGGGCTGAACTGTTTTTT.

The DNA for the CDR3 is TGTGCCAGCAGTGGTCGACAGAGCTCCTATAATTCACCCCTCCACTTT. This encodes CASSGRQSSYNSPLHF. The chain employs TRBV2 and TRBJ1-6; D might be TRBD1 (5 bases). The V and J ends lost 4 bases and 0 bases respectively, with 10 bases between them. Germline CDR1 SNHLY, CDR2 FYNNEI. The CDR3 covers 16 residues.

In nucleotides, the CDR3 is TGTGCCATCTCATCTCCGGGGGCCGGGGAGCTGTTTTTT. Translation: CAISSPGAGELFF. V is TRBV7-8 and J is TRBJ2-2; tentatively, D is TRBD2 (6 bases). The germline V gene has CDR1 SGHVS and CDR2 FQNEAQ. CDR3 length equals 13 residues. V was clipped by 10 bases and J by 6 bases, with 15 bases between them.

The genes are TRBV19 and TRBJ1-1, with 8 bases that match TRBD1. CDR3 length equals 15 residues. J was trimmed by 1 base and V by 1 base; bases with no gene match: 2. Germline CDR1 and CDR2: LNHDA and SQIVND (reference sequence). The DNA for the CDR3 is TGTGCCAGTAGTATAGGAGACAGGGGGAACACTGAAGCTTTCTTT. Amino acid sequence: CASSIGDRGNTEAFF. Looking up the rest from reference TRBV19 and TRBJ1-1 gives the full variable domain: DGGITQSPKYLFRKEGQNVTLSCEQNLNHDAMYWYRQDPGQGLRLIYYSQIVNDFQKGDIAEGYSVSREKKESFPLTVTSAQKNPTAFYLCASSIGDRGNTEAFFGQGTRLTVV.

The chain recombines TRBV10-2 with TRBJ2-2, with 8 bases aligning to TRBD1. CDR3 length: 16 residues. In germline, CDR1 is WSHSY, CDR2 SAAADI. V was pared by 2 bases and J by 5 bases, with 7 bases of the junction left unmatched. The CDR3 here is CASSEPGQGSTGELFF. The CDR3 DNA reads as TGCGCCAGCAGTGAGCCCGGACAGGGATCTACCGGGGAGCTGTTTTTT.

J is TRBJ2-5 and V is TRBV7-3; 9 bases agree with TRBD1. From germline, CDR1 is SGHTA and CDR2 FQGTGA. The V and J ends lost 1 base and 1 base, in that order; junction bases with no gene match: 22. This CDR3 is 22 amino acids long. The CDR3 DNA reads TGTGCCAGCAGCTTAAGAGGGAAGCCTCTCGGCATCGGGACAGGGCTCCAAGAGACCCAGTACTTC. This sequence encodes CASSLRGKPLGIGTGLQETQYF. The full variable domain, in which reference TRBV7-3 and TRBJ2-5 provide the parts outside the CDR3, is GAGVSQTPSNKVTEKGKYVELRCDPISGHTALYWYRQSLGQGPEFLIYFQGTGAADDSGLPNDRFFAVRPEGSVSTLKIQRTERGDSAVYLCASSLRGKPLGIGTGLQETQYFGPGTRLLVL.